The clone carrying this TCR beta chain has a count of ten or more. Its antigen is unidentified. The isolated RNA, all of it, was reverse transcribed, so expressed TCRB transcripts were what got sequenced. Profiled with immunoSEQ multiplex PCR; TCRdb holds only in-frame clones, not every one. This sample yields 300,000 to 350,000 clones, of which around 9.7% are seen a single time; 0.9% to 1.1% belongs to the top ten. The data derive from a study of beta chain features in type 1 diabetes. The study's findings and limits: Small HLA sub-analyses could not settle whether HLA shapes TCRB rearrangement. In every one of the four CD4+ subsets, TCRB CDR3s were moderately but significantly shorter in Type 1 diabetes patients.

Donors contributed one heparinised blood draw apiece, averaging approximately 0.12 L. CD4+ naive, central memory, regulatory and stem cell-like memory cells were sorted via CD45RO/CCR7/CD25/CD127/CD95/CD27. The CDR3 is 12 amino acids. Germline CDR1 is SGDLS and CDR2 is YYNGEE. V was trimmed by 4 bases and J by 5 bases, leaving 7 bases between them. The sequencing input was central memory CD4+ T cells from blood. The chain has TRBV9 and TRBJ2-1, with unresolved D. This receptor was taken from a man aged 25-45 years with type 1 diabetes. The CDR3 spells CASSLGHNEQFF. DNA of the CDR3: TGTGCCAGCAGCTTGGGCCACAATGAGCAGTTCTTC.